This T cell receptor (beta chain) was recorded in a study of T cell changes during pregnancy in multiple sclerosis. The CDR3 spans 15 residues. Trimming at V came to 0 bases and at J to 8 bases, leaving 7 bases not matched to a gene. Germline V CDR1 and CDR2: SGDLS, YYNGEE. Only in-frame clones appear in the TCRdb table, and some are missing; sequencing was by immunoSEQ multiplex PCR. Among around 33,000 clones listed, around 90% were seen once. The specimen comprised CD8+ T cells from peripheral blood mononuclear cells, sampled in the third trimester of pregnancy. The source is a female donor with multiple sclerosis, enrolled in a pregnancy study. The chain carries TRBV9 and TRBJ2-1; 8 positions agree with TRBD2. The CDR3 DNA reads TGTGCCAGCAGCGTAGGACGGGGGGGAGGGGATGAGCAGTTCTTC. Its protein product is CASSVGRGGGDEQFF.